This is a list of T cell receptor beta chains from one sample in a study of high-grade serous ovarian cancer treatment subgroups. Profiling relied on immunoSEQ multiplex PCR, and the TCRdb table lists in-frame clones only, not all of them. The table lists 2,500 to 3,500 clones, roughly 63% of them singletons. Specimen: tumor tissue. The receptors shown here come from a human donor with high-grade serous ovarian cancer. Both conserved end residues are part of each CDR3. Fields, in order: D gene, clone size, J gene, V gene, CDR3 DNA, CDR3 protein. A D gene is named only where the DNA matches it firmly. Clone size is shown for a subset of rows, as once, few, many or a class of expanded clone.

>TRBD1|-|TRBJ2-5|TRBV5-1
TGCGCCAGCAGCCTGGGACAGTTCCAGGAGACCCAGTACTTC
CASSLGQFQETQYF
>-|-|TRBJ1-1|TRBV7-8
TGTGCCAGCAGCCTGACACCGGGAGGACGAGAAGCTTTCTTT
CASSLTPGGREAFF
>-|once|TRBJ2-1|TRBV29-1
TGCAGCGTTGATGCGGCAGGGATTTACAATGAGCAGTTCTTC
CSVDAAGIYNEQFF
>-|-|TRBJ1-1|TRBV5-8
TGTGCCAGCAGCGAACCCACGGAGTGGAACACTGAAGCTTTCTTT
CASSEPTEWNTEAFF
>-|medium-sized|TRBJ2-1|TRBV4-2
TGTGCCAGCAGCCAAGTCACTCTGGCCGACAATGAGCAGTTCTTC
CASSQVTLADNEQFF
>-|-|TRBJ1-2|TRBV7-2
TGTGCCAGCAGCCCGGAGTTTTTCGACTATGGCTACACCTTC
CASSPEFFDYGYTF
>TRBD2|medium-sized|TRBJ2-5|TRBV6-5
TGTGCCAGCAGTTCGACTAGCGCGGTAAAAGAGACCCAGTACTTC
CASSSTSAVKETQYF
>-|-|TRBJ2-3|TRBV14
TGTGCCAGCAGCCCGACGATGGGGGTGATGGCAGATACGCAGTATTTT
CASSPTMGVMADTQYF
>-|-|TRBJ1-1|TRBV5-1
TGCGCCAGCAGCTTGGTGGGCAGTGGGGGCACTGAAGCTTTCTTT
CASSLVGSGGTEAFF
>-|-|TRBJ1-5|TRBV4-1
TGCGCCAGCAGCCAAGCCGGGGCCGGCAATCAGCCCCAGCATTTT
CASSQAGAGNQPQHF
>-|once|TRBJ2-4|TRBV18
TGTGCCAGCTCACCACCCACATCGGCACTACAGTACTTC
CASSPPTSALQYF
>TRBD2|-|TRBJ2-1|TRBV13
TGTGCCAGCAGCCGCCCTCCTCCGACTGGGGGGGGGTACAATGAGCAGTTCTTC
CASSRPPPTGGGYNEQFF
>TRBD1|-|TRBJ2-7|TRBV11-2
TGTGCCAGCAGCTTATCCGGGGACAGGGGGTACGAGCAGTACTTC
CASSLSGDRGYEQYF
>-|-|TRBJ2-7|TRBV7-2
TGTGCCAGCACCCAAGAATGGGGGTTAGCCTACGAGCAGTACTTC
CASTQEWGLAYEQYF
>-|-|TRBJ1-1|TRBV7-9
TGTGCCAGCAGCGAGCGACAGGAAATTAACACTGAAGCTTTCTTT
CASSERQEINTEAFF
>-|medium-sized|TRBJ1-1|TRBV19
TGTGCCAGTAGTGTCTCGGTGTGGAACACTGAAGCTTTCTTT
CASSVSVWNTEAFF
>-|large|TRBJ1-1|TRBV15
TGTGCCACCAGCAGAGGACTGACAGACTTGAACACTGAAGCTTTCTTT
CATSRGLTDLNTEAFF
>-|-|TRBJ2-7|TRBV5-4
TGTGCCAGCAGCTTGGGTCGGGGATTCGAGCAGTACTTC
CASSLGRGFEQYF
>-|-|TRBJ1-5|TRBV19
TGTGCCATAGGGGAGGCTTCTTGGAATCAGCCCCAGCATTTT
CAIGEASWNQPQHF
>TRBD1|-|TRBJ1-4|TRBV11-2
TGTGCCAGCAGCACCCGGGACAGGGGTTGGGCTAATGAAAAACTGTTTTTT
CASSTRDRGWANEKLFF
>TRBD2|few|TRBJ2-1|TRBV11-2
TGTGCCAGCAGCTTAGGACTAGCGGAATACAATGAGCAGTTCTTC
CASSLGLAEYNEQFF
>-|-|TRBJ2-5|TRBV7-2
TGTGCCAGCAGCCCCCGACCAGGAAAAGAGACCCAGTACTTC
CASSPRPGKETQYF
>-|-|TRBJ2-1|TRBV7-9
TGTGCCAGCAGCCACGGGATAGCGGAGTACAATGAGCAGTTCTTC
CASSHGIAEYNEQFF
>-|-|TRBJ1-3|TRBV7-2
TGTGCCAGCAGCTCAGGGGACACGCGGGGCACCATATATTTT
CASSSGDTRGTIYF
>-|once|TRBJ1-5|TRBV6-1
TGTGCCAGCAATCCGGGGGAAGGGGGGATAGGGCCCCAGCATTTT
CASNPGEGGIGPQHF
>TRBD1|-|TRBJ2-7|TRBV19
TGTGCCAGTAGTAGGACAGGGAAGTCCCTCTACGAGCAGTACTTC
CASSRTGKSLYEQYF
>TRBD1|-|TRBJ1-3|TRBV19
TGTGCCAGTATCGCTCTACAGGGGGCCTCTGGAAACACCATATATTTT
CASIALQGASGNTIYF
>-|few|TRBJ2-7|TRBV6-5
TGTGCCAGCAGTTTGACCCGGGACCGAAGCTCCTACGAGCAGTACTTC
CASSLTRDRSSYEQYF
>TRBD2|-|TRBJ2-5|TRBV7-2
TGTGCCAGCAGCTTAGTTGCGGGGGGCGGAGGGGAGACCCAGTACTTC
CASSLVAGGGGETQYF
>-|-|TRBJ2-5|TRBV2
TGTGCCAGCACCATTAGAGAGACCCAGTACTTC
CASTIRETQYF
>-|few|TRBJ1-5|TRBV2
TGTGCCAGCAGAGGTCAATCGCAGCCCCAGCATTTT
CASRGQSQPQHF
>TRBD1|-|TRBJ1-2|TRBV12-5
TGTGCTAGTGGTAGACCGGGACAGGCCTTTTGGTATGGCTACACCTTC
CASGRPGQAFWYGYTF
>-|-|TRBJ2-1|TRBV5-1
TGCGCCAGCAGCTCGGGTCTTAAACATGAGCAGTTCTTC
CASSSGLKHEQFF
>-|once|TRBJ2-3|TRBV15
TGTGCCACTCGGCCGGACATAATTTTGACAGATACGCAGTATTTT
CATRPDIILTDTQYF
>-|once|TRBJ1-1|TRBV5-6
TGTGCCAGCAGCTCCTTGGACCTCACGGTCGCTGAAGCTTTCTTT
CASSSLDLTVAEAFF
>-|-|TRBJ2-6|TRBV11-1
TGTGCCAGCAGCTTAGCCCCGACGGGTTTCTCTGGGGCCAACGTCCTGACTTTC
CASSLAPTGFSGANVLTF
>-|-|TRBJ1-2|TRBV6-5
TGTGCCAGCAGTGTAGACCGCTTCAACTATGGCTACACCTTC
CASSVDRFNYGYTF
>-|-|TRBJ2-7|TRBV7-2
TGTGCCAGCAGCTTAGTATTTAGGGGCGGGCCCTACGAGCAGTACTTC
CASSLVFRGGPYEQYF
>TRBD2|medium-sized|TRBJ2-3|TRBV9
TGTGCCAGCAGCGGAGCTAGCGCGGGGGTGGATACGCAGTATTTT
CASSGASAGVDTQYF
>-|-|TRBJ2-7|TRBV11-3
TGTGCCAGCAGCTTAAGAGGTCGAGACGAGCAGTACTTC
CASSLRGRDEQYF
>-|-|TRBJ2-3|TRBV2
TGTGCCAGCACTTTCTTAGGGCTGGGCACAGATACGCAGTATTTT
CASTFLGLGTDTQYF
>TRBD2|-|TRBJ2-7|TRBV11-2
TGTGCCAGCAGGTCCGGGACTAGCGGGTACGAGCAGTACTTC
CASRSGTSGYEQYF
>TRBD2|-|TRBJ2-5|TRBV7-2
TGTGCCAGCAGCTTAAAATCGGGGGGGGGAGCCCAGTACTTC
CASSLKSGGGAQYF
>-|-|TRBJ1-5|TRBV27
TGTGCCAGCAGGGGAGGGGCAGGCATTAGCAATCAGCCCCAGCATTTT
CASRGGAGISNQPQHF
>-|-|TRBJ2-7|TRBV27
TGTGCCAGCAGTTCTTTGTTCTTCTCCAGCTGGGGACATGAGTACTTC
CASSSLFFSSWGHEYF
>-|-|TRBJ2-7|TRBV7-9
TGTGCCAGCAGCTCTACCCCCCGACACAAGCAGTACTTC
CASSSTPRHKQYF
>TRBD2|once|TRBJ2-1|TRBV27
TGTGCCAGCAGGCCACAACTAGCGGGGGCACAAAACAATGAGCAGTTCTTC
CASRPQLAGAQNNEQFF
>TRBD1|medium-sized|TRBJ2-7|TRBV5-1
TGCGCCAGCAGCTCCGGACAGGGTGGCTCCTACGAGCAGTACTTC
CASSSGQGGSYEQYF
>-|once|TRBJ2-3|TRBV6-4
TGTGCCAGCAGCCCCGGGTCTCGCGATACGCAGTATTTT
CASSPGSRDTQYF
>-|-|TRBJ2-2|TRBV6-6
TGTGCCAGCAGTTACTCCCTCGGCGGGGAGCTGTTTTTT
CASSYSLGGELFF
>-|-|TRBJ1-2|TRBV2
TGTGCCAGCAGTGCCTCAGGACGGTGGAACTATGGCTACACCTTC
CASSASGRWNYGYTF
>-|-|TRBJ2-3|TRBV1
TGCACCAGCAGCCGAGCGGGAGGCAAGAGGGCGCAGTATTTT
CTSSRAGGKRAQYF